The sequence of this TCR beta chain was determined in a study of T cells in Graves' hyperthyroidism and ophthalmopathy. Broader study findings: Ophthalmopathy was separated from stable hyperthyroidism by a 13 V-J model. Also found in blood were most expanded thyroid clonotypes above 0.001. The model's output predicted ophthalmopathy at a median of roughly 6.9 months prior to onset.

Thyroid ultrasound and orbital computed tomography, with clinical symptoms and serum thyroxine and TRAb, informed diagnoses. Germline V gives CDR1 SGHAT, CDR2 FQDESV (reference sequence). The CDR3 contains 16 residues. V lost 5 bases and J lost 1; bases outside the gene matches: 10. This clonotype was observed a few times. The antigen is not known. From RNA transcripts, TCR beta CDR3 regions were amplified. In the first-round RT-PCR of the TCR CDR3, the HTBI primer set was used. MiXCR was run by TCRdb on the multiplex PCR reads, yielding one entry per CDR3 protein. The sample lists approximately 700,000 distinct CDR3 sequences, about 45% occurring once.

The sample comprised peripheral blood or thyroid tissue (not recorded which). The chain combines TRBV11-1 with TRBJ2-5, with TRBD1 matching over 7 bases. The sequence was collected from an adult man with Graves' disease, either hyperthyroidism or ophthalmopathy (not recorded which). The CDR3 sequence is CASSPRDSWPQETQYF. CDR3 nucleotide sequence: TGTGCCAGCAGCCCTCGGGACAGTTGGCCCCAAGAGACCCAGTACTTC. Variable domain in full (rest from reference TRBV11-1 and TRBJ2-5): EAEVAQSPRYKITEKSQAVAFWCDPISGHATLYWYRQILGQGPELLVQFQDESVVDDSQLPKDRFSAERLKGVDSTLKIQPAELGDSAMYLCASSPRDSWPQETQYFGPGTRLLVL.